Following are 2 T cell receptor beta chains from one sample sequenced in a study of shared clonotypes between healthy human individuals. Sequenced by immunoSEQ multiplex PCR; TCRdb stores in-frame clones only, minus some. This sample carries about 490,000 clones, approximately 84% of them seen once, and the ten largest clones take roughly 13%. The sequencing input was PBMCs. All receptors come from a woman aged 40 to 49 in good health. Some clones in this sample may be carry-over from other donors' samples.

The chain has TRBV18 and TRBJ2-5; tentatively, D is TRBD1 or TRBD2 (5 bases each). Trimming shortened V by 0 bases and J by 4 bases, and 12 bases separated the two germline ends. This CDR3 region has 15 residues. Germline CDR1 KGHSH, CDR2 LQKENI. CDR3 region: CASSPPYGAGETQYF. CDR3 nucleotides: TGTGCCAGCTCACCACCTTACGGGGCGGGAGAGACCCAGTACTTC.

Details on this clone: A far larger clone is one base from this, pointing to a likely read error. Other nucleotide sequences from this sample produce the same CDR3. This chain uses TRBV10-3 with TRBJ2-7; 9 nucleotides line up with TRBD2. The CDR3 spans 14 residues. The trim removed 2 bases at V and 4 bases at J, leaving 3 bases unmatched. Germline values: CDR1 ENHRY, CDR2 SYGVKD. CDR3 sequence (DNA): TGTGCCATCAGTGAGACCAGCGGGAGGTACGAGCAGTACTTC. It translates to CAISETSGRYEQYF.